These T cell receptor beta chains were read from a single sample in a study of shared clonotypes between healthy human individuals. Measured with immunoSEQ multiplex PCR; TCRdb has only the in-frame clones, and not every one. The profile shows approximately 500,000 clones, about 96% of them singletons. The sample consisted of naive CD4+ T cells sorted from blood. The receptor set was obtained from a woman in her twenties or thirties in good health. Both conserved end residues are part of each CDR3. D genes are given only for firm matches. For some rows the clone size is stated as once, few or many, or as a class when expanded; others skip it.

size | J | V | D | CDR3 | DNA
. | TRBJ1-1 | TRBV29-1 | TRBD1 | CSVDVTGKMNTEAFF | TGCAGCGTTGACGTGACAGGGAAAATGAACACTGAAGCTTTCTTT
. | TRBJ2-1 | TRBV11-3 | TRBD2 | CASSPRMLAGGEQFF | TGTGCCAGCAGCCCTAGGATGTTGGCGGGAGGTGAGCAGTTCTTC
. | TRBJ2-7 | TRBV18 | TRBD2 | CASSPPGLAGYEQYF | TGTGCCAGCTCACCCCCGGGACTAGCGGGGTACGAGCAGTACTTC
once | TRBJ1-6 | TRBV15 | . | CATSTGTRGSPLHF | TGTGCCACCAGCACCGGGACAAGAGGGTCACCCCTCCACTTT
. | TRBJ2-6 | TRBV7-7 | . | CASSQGSSGANVLTF | TGTGCCAGCAGCCAGGGGAGCTCTGGGGCCAACGTCCTGACTTTC
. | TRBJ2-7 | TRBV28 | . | CASRTSDAEQYF | TGTGCCAGCAGGACCTCAGATGCCGAGCAGTACTTC
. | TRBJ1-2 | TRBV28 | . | CASSSDRYGYTF | TGTGCCAGCAGTTCTGACCGCTATGGCTACACCTTC
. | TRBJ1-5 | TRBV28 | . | CASSLENQPQHF | TGTGCCAGCAGTCTGGAGAATCAGCCCCAGCATTTT
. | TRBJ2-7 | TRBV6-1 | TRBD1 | CASRRETGNSYEQYF | TGTGCCAGCAGACGAGAGACAGGGAATTCCTACGAGCAGTACTTC
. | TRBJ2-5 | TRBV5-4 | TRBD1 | CASRGQGEETQYF | TGTGCCAGCAGGGGACAGGGGGAAGAGACCCAGTACTTC
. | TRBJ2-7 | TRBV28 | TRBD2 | CASSPVGGSLGEQYF | TGTGCCAGCAGCCCGGTGGGCGGGAGCTTGGGGGAGCAGTACTTC
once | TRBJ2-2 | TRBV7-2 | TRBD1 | CASRARQGFGELFF | TGTGCCAGCAGAGCACGACAGGGGTTCGGGGAGCTGTTTTTT
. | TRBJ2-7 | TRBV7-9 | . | CASTPLGGRNEQYF | TGTGCCAGCACCCCCTTGGGGGGAAGGAACGAGCAGTACTTC
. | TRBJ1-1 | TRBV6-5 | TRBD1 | CASGTGVDTEAFF | TGTGCCAGCGGGACAGGGGTTGACACTGAAGCTTTCTTT
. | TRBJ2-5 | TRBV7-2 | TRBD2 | CASSLPGGLGTQYF | TGTGCCAGCAGCTTACCGGGGGGACTGGGGACCCAGTACTTC
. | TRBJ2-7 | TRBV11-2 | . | CASSLSGYRVGEQYF | TGTGCCAGCAGCTTATCCGGGTACAGGGTAGGCGAGCAGTACTTC
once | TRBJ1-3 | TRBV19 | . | CASSRASSGNTIYF | TGTGCCAGTAGTCGAGCAAGCTCTGGAAACACCATATATTTT
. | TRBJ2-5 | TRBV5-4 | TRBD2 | CASSSGGDSQETQYF | TGTGCCAGCAGCTCGGGGGGGGACTCACAAGAGACCCAGTACTTC
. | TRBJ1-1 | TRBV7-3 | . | CASSWAEDTEAFF | TGTGCCAGCAGCTGGGCTGAAGACACTGAAGCTTTCTTT
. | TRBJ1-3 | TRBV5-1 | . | CASSPTGNTIYF | TGCGCCAGCAGCCCGACAGGAAACACCATATATTTT
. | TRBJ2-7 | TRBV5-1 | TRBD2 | CASSLELTSGPFSFYEQYF | TGCGCCAGCAGCTTGGAACTTACTAGCGGGCCGTTCTCTTTCTACGAGCAGTACTTC
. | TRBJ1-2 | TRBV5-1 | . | CASSLAGGVNYGYTF | TGCGCCAGCAGCTTGGCCGGCGGAGTTAACTATGGCTACACCTTC
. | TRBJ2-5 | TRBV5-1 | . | CASSPQVAEETQYF | TGCGCCAGCAGCCCGCAGGTGGCAGAAGAGACCCAGTACTTC
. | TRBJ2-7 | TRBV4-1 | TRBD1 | CASSQEAQDSGTGGYEQYF | TGCGCCAGCAGCCAAGAAGCCCAAGACTCCGGGACAGGGGGCTACGAGCAGTACTTC
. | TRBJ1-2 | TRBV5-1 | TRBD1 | CASSFTTGGGGYGYTF | TGCGCCAGCAGCTTTACGACAGGGGGCGGAGGCTATGGCTACACCTTC
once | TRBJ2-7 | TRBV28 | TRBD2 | CASSLFFSGRAYEQYF | TGTGCCAGCAGTTTGTTCTTTAGCGGGAGGGCCTACGAGCAGTACTTC
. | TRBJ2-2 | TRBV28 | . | CASSLYIGELFF | TGTGCCAGCAGTTTATATATAGGGGAGCTGTTTTTT
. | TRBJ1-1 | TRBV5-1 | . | CASRRTEPNTEAFF | TGCGCCAGCAGACGGACAGAACCGAACACTGAAGCTTTCTTT
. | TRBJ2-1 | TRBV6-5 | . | CASSYDGAEDNEQFF | TGTGCCAGCAGTTACGATGGGGCTGAGGACAATGAGCAGTTCTTC
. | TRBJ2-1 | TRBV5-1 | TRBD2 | CASSNPSGETGNEQFF | TGCGCCAGCAGTAACCCTAGCGGGGAGACGGGCAATGAGCAGTTCTTC
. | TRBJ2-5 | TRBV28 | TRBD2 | CASSPPRLAGGLETQYF | TGTGCCAGCAGTCCCCCTCGACTAGCGGGAGGGTTAGAGACCCAGTACTTC
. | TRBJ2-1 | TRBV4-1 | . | CASSQKTEVSIRNEQFF | TGCGCCAGCAGCCAAAAAACGGAGGTTTCTATCCGGAATGAGCAGTTCTTC
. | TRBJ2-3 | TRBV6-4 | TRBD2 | CASSLSGGSDTQYF | TGTGCCAGCAGTTTATCGGGAGGTTCAGATACGCAGTATTTT
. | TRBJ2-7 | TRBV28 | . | CASSVKLRRYEQYF | TGTGCCAGCAGCGTCAAGTTGCGGAGGTACGAGCAGTACTTC
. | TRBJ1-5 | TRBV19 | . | CASSIAVRTAHQPQHF | TGTGCCAGTAGTATAGCGGTTAGGACAGCTCATCAGCCCCAGCATTTT
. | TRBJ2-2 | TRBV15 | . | CATRRTATGELFF | TGTGCCACCAGGAGGACGGCCACCGGGGAGCTGTTTTTT
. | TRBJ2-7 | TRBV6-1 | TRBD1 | CASKLMTGDYYEQYF | TGTGCCAGCAAATTAATGACAGGGGATTACTACGAGCAGTACTTC
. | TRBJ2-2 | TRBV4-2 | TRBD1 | CASSQDTVGGAAGELFF | TGTGCCAGCAGCCAAGACACAGTAGGGGGCGCGGCCGGGGAGCTGTTTTTT
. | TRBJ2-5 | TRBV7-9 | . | CASSFPLSRQAQETQYF | TGTGCCAGCAGCTTCCCACTTTCTCGACAGGCCCAAGAGACCCAGTACTTC
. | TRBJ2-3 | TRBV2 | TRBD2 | CASSPRLAGDFTDTQYF | TGTGCCAGCAGTCCTAGACTAGCGGGGGACTTCACAGATACGCAGTATTTT
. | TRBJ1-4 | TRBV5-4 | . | CASSLRTGRNEKLFF | TGTGCCAGCAGCTTGCGTACAGGCCGTAATGAAAAACTGTTTTTT
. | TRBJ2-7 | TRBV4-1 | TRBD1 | CASSRVGTGGYEQYF | TGCGCCAGCAGCAGGGTTGGGACAGGAGGCTACGAGCAGTACTTC
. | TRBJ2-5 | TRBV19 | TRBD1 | CASSGQGARETQYF | TGTGCCAGTAGCGGACAGGGGGCGCGAGAGACCCAGTACTTC
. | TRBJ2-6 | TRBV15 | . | CATSAARSGANVLTF | TGTGCCACCAGCGCCGCTCGCTCTGGGGCCAACGTCCTGACTTTC
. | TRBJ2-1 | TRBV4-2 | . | CASSQGVEEEQFF | TGTGCCAGCAGCCAAGGGGTAGAGGAGGAGCAGTTCTTC
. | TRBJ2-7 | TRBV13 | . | CASSTTTGFREQYF | TGTGCCAGCAGCACCACGACAGGTTTTCGCGAGCAGTACTTC
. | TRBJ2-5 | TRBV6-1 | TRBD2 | CASSEYGWILAGVEETQYF | TGTGCCAGCAGTGAATACGGGTGGATCTTAGCGGGAGTAGAAGAGACCCAGTACTTC
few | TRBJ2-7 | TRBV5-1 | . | CASSLVSGGGNEQYF | TGCGCCAGCAGCTTGGTATCCGGGGGCGGGAACGAGCAGTACTTC
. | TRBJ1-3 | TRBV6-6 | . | CASSPLTGSGNTIYF | TGTGCCAGCAGTCCCCTGACAGGCTCTGGAAACACCATATATTTT
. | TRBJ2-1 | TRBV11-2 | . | CASSLRQSSYNEQFF | TGTGCCAGCAGCCTTCGACAGAGCTCCTACAATGAGCAGTTCTTC
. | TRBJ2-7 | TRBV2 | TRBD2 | CASSRDYQAYEQYF | TGTGCCAGCAGTAGGGACTACCAGGCCTACGAGCAGTACTTC
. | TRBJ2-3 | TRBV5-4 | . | CASSLPSGTDTQYF | TGTGCCAGCAGCCTACCCTCGGGGACAGATACGCAGTATTTT
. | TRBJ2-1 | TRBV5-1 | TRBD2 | CASSLGPGGRGSYNEQFF | TGCGCCAGCTCTCTTGGTCCGGGCGGGAGAGGTTCCTACAATGAGCAGTTCTTC
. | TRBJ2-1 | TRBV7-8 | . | CASSLGGRVTEFF | TGTGCCAGCAGCTTAGGGGGGCGGGTAACGGAGTTCTTC
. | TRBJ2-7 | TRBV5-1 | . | CASSLPLQGYEQYF | TGCGCCAGCAGCTTGCCGCTACAGGGTTACGAGCAGTACTTC